This record concerns one T cell receptor beta chain sequence. The antigen remains unidentified. Since all of the isolated RNA was reverse transcribed, expressed TCRB transcripts were what got sequenced. Profiled with immunoSEQ multiplex PCR; TCRdb holds only in-frame clones, not every one. Of some 220,000 clones listed, roughly 11% are singletons. Every donor had blood drawn once into heparin, roughly 120 mL on average. A sort by CD45RO/CCR7/CD25/CD127/CD95/CD27 yielded CD4+ naive, central memory, regulatory and stem cell-like memory cells. The sample is drawn from a study of beta chain features in type 1 diabetes. Findings of the study overall: Researchers cautioned that cDNA sequencing could over-represent cells with high TCR expression. The question of HLA type influencing TCRB rearrangement was one that remained unresolved here.

CDR1 and CDR2 from the germline V gene are LNHDA and SQIVND (reference sequence). The J segment lost 4 bases and the V segment lost 6 bases, leaving 9 bases of the junction unmatched. The CDR3 sequence is 15 residues long. The receptor comes from a man aged 18-30 years in good health. The gene calls are TRBV19 and TRBJ2-5; 9 bases are a match to TRBD2. Source material: central memory CD4+ T cells from blood. The CDR3 DNA sequence: TGTGCCAGTAGCCCCGCTAGCGGGATATCAGAGACCCAGTACTTC. Its translation is CASSPASGISETQYF.